This entry concerns a single T cell receptor (beta chain). The J segment lost 7 bases and the V segment lost 4 bases, leaving 9 bases of the junction unmatched. The CDR3 is made up of 15 amino acids. Germline lookup yields CDR1 LGHDT and CDR2 YNNKEL (reference sequence). Methods used by the authors: Estimation of nucleated cell counts was performed using reference gene primer amplification. Here immunoSEQ multiplex PCR was the method, and the copy in TCRdb shows in-frame clones only, minus some. The D gene and trimming were derived from the DNA, and the V and J assignments and clone size from that table. This sample carries about 250,000 clones, around 89% of them seen once, and the ten largest clones take under 10%. The data belong to a study of blood T cell repertoires in COVID-19. Study as a whole: Researchers got acute and convalescent COVID-19 samples from the United States, Italy and Spain.

V is TRBV3-1 (or the pseudogene TRBV3-2) and J is TRBJ2-7; 11 bases line up with TRBD2. The sequenced sample consisted of PBMCs or T cells enriched from blood (not recorded which). This TCR was recovered from a man in his forties who had recovered from COVID-19. CDR3 loop: CASSPVAGGPREQYF. The CDR3 nucleotides read TGTGCCAGCAGCCCGGTAGCGGGGGGGCCAAGAGAGCAGTACTTC.